The 27 T cell receptor beta chains below come from one sample, sequenced in a study of cytomegalovirus exposure and HLA in healthy donors. Vbeta (60) and Jbeta (13) primers were used in the PCR. Profiling relied on immunoSEQ multiplex PCR, and the TCRdb table lists in-frame clones only, not all of them. Of 150,000 or so clones in the sample, nearly 80% were seen once. Material: PBMCs. The source of these receptors is a woman in her thirties or forties in good health and CMV-seronegative.

In this sample, this clone turned up once. The chain combines TRBV19 with TRBJ2-2; the D gene is possibly TRBD2 (5 bases). The V end was cut by 1 base, the J end by 4 bases, with 16 bases between. Per the germline V gene, CDR1 is LNHDA and CDR2 is SQIVND (reference sequence). This CDR3 has 17 amino acids. CDR3 coding DNA: TGTGCCAGTAGTATAGTTGGACTCTCTATTGTCACCGGGGAGCTGTTTTTT. It encodes CASSIVGLSIVTGELFF.

In DNA, the CDR3 is TGTGCCAGCAGTTCATTACTAGCGGGGGGTAGTAACGAGCAGTACTTC. Its protein is CASSSLLAGGSNEQYF. The genes are TRBV27 and TRBJ2-7, with 12 bases lining up with TRBD2. CDR3 size: 16 residues. With V trimmed by 4 bases and J by 5 bases, 9 bases remained unmatched. Per the germline V gene, CDR1 is MNHEY and CDR2 is SMNVEV (reference sequence).

The rearrangement joins TRBV10-3 to TRBJ2-7; 7 bases align to TRBD1. The CDR3 has 15 amino acids. V shed 6 bases and J 0 bases; nucleotides not matched to a gene: 8. Germline-derived CDR1 and CDR2 are ENHRY and SYGVKD. CDR3 protein: CAIRGDRESSYEQYF. CDR3 bases: TGTGCCATCAGAGGAGACAGGGAAAGCTCCTACGAGCAGTACTTC.

This chain joins TRBV5-4 and TRBJ1-4, with D possibly being TRBD1 (6 bases). V lost 0 bases and J lost 7, with 10 bases in between. The CDR3 contains 14 residues. CDR1 is SGHNT and CDR2 is YYREEE in the germline V gene (reference sequence). The CDR3 DNA is TGTGCCAGCAGCTTGGCCAGGGGCGGTGAAAAACTGTTTTTT. Its translation is CASSLARGGEKLFF.

J is TRBJ1-2 and V is TRBV6-5; TRBD1 agrees at 8 bases. The CDR3 is 13 amino acids. Trimming removed 5 bases from V and 3 bases from J; junction bases left unmatched: 2. In germline, CDR1 is MNHEY, CDR2 SVGAGI. CDR3 region: CASSLDRDYGYTF. CDR3 bases: TGTGCCAGCAGTCTGGACAGGGACTATGGCTACACCTTC.

The chain employs TRBV30 and TRBJ2-4, with D unresolved. Germline CDR1 and CDR2: GTSNPN and SVGIG (reference sequence). V dropped 0 bases and J dropped 1 base, with 13 bases sitting between them. This CDR3 is 16 amino acids long. The CDR3 nucleotides are TGTGCCTGGAGTGTGTTGCCGAGCGTCGCCAAAAACATTCAGTACTTC. Translating it yields CAWSVLPSVAKNIQYF.

The V and J genes are TRBV5-1 and TRBJ2-5; weak D call: TRBD2 (6 bases). The CDR3 length is 12 residues. CDR1 is SGHRS and CDR2 is YFSETQ in the germline V gene. Trimming shortened V by 7 bases and J by 5 bases, and 12 bases separated the two germline ends. The CDR3 bases are TGCGCCAGCCAGGAGGGGAGGGAGACCCAGTACTTC. Amino acid sequence: CASQEGRETQYF.

Only a few counts were recorded for this clone. The rearrangement links TRBV9 to TRBJ2-3; a weak D match, TRBD2 (7 bases). The CDR3 has 18 amino acids. With 0 bases removed from V and 6 bases from J, the gap between germline ends came to 23 bases. Germline CDR1 and CDR2: SGDLS and YYNGEE. CDR3 coding DNA: TGTGCCAGCAGCGTAGGTAACTGGGGGGGGCACATGGCGGATACGCAGTATTTT. Translated: CASSVGNWGGHMADTQYF.

J is TRBJ2-7 and V is TRBV6-1, with D perhaps matching TRBD1 (6 bases). The CDR3 runs 12 residues. V dropped 5 bases and J dropped 5 bases, with 10 bases sitting between them. CDR1 is MNHNS and CDR2 is SASEGT in the germline V gene. CDR3 nucleotide sequence: TGTGCCAGCAGTTTCAGGGGTAACGAGCAGTACTTC. Encoded protein: CASSFRGNEQYF.

In this sample, this clone turned up a few times. The V and J genes are TRBV7-8 and TRBJ2-7; 8 nucleotides align to TRBD2. The CDR3 runs 17 residues. J lost 2 bases, V lost 5 bases, and 14 bases had no gene match. The germline V gene encodes CDR1 SGHVS and CDR2 FQNEAQ. CDR3 coding DNA: TGTGCCAGCAGCCAGAGTCTCAATAGCGGGACCCCCTACGAGCAGTACTTC. Translation: CASSQSLNSGTPYEQYF.

The chain recombines TRBV27 with TRBJ2-7; 14 nucleotides agree with TRBD2. This CDR3 spans 19 amino acids. The V gene end was trimmed by 2 bases and the J gene end by 7 bases; junction bases not matched to a gene: 16. Germline assignment: CDR1 MNHEY and CDR2 SMNVEV (reference sequence). Here the CDR3 DNA reads TGTGCCAGCAGTTTAAATCCGAGACCGGGACTAGCGGGGGCAGGGGAGCAGTACTTC. Protein sequence: CASSLNPRPGLAGAGEQYF.

The chain has TRBV5-4 and TRBJ2-1, with TRBD2 as a possible D gene (6 bases). CDR1 and CDR2 from the germline V gene are SGHNT and YYREEE (reference sequence). Trimming left V 1 base short and J 7 bases short, with 18 bases between. This CDR3 has 16 residues. The CDR3 sequence is CASSLKRAQKQNEQFF. Written as DNA, the CDR3 is TGTGCCAGCAGCTTGAAGCGGGCTCAAAAGCAAAATGAGCAGTTCTTC.

CDR3 in DNA: TGTGCCAGCAGTGCCGGGCGGGGATTTACCGGATTTAACTACAATGAGCAGTTCTTC. Its translation is CASSAGRGFTGFNYNEQFF. This sequence joins TRBV28 and TRBJ2-1, with TRBD2 as a possible D gene (6 bases). CDR1 is MDHEN, CDR2 SYDVKM, per germline. There are 19 residues in the CDR3. The V end lost 5 bases, the J end lost 3 bases, and 26 bases lay between the germline ends.

A note on this clone: At one end the junction does not follow the germline gene, possibly because of a read error. The chain employs TRBV7-9 and TRBJ1-1; unclear D gene. The V gene's germline CDR1 is SEHNR and CDR2 FQNEAQ (reference sequence). The CDR3 sequence is 14 residues long. DNA of the CDR3: TGTTCCAGCAGCTTAGAAGGAGTCTACACTGAAGCTTTCTTT. Translated, it gives CSSSLEGVYTEAFF.

The gene calls are TRBV6-1 and TRBJ1-1; D possibly corresponds to TRBD1 (6 bases). The CDR3 extends over 14 amino acids. Trimming shortened V by 7 bases and J by 7 bases, and 19 bases separated the two germline ends. CDR1 is MNHNS, CDR2 SASEGT, per germline. The CDR3 DNA follows: TGTGCCAGCACCCGCGAGGCCGGGACACTTGAAGCTTTCTTT. It is translated as CASTREAGTLEAFF.

The chain carries TRBV4-2 and TRBJ2-3; 7 bases are shared with TRBD2. CDR3 length equals 16 residues. In germline, CDR1 is LGHNA, CDR2 YNFKEQ. Trimming cost V 3 bases and J 2 bases; bases outside gene matches: 8. This CDR3 is CASSQVGGLLTDTQYF. In DNA, the CDR3 is TGTGCCAGCAGCCAGGTGGGAGGGCTACTCACAGATACGCAGTATTTT.

The J gene is TRBJ2-6, the V gene TRBV2; D call uncertain. The CDR3 has 17 amino acids. Germline V lookup: CDR1 SNHLY, CDR2 FYNNEI. The germline V and J ends were trimmed by 4 bases and 4 bases, with 17 bases remaining between them. DNA of the CDR3: TGTGCCAGCAGTGCTGTCAGGTCTTCCACCGGGGCCAACGTCCTGACTTTC. This gives the protein CASSAVRSSTGANVLTF.

The CDR3: CAPTRDGAYEQYF. DNA of the CDR3: TGTGCCCCGACCCGCGACGGAGCCTACGAGCAGTACTTC. V is TRBV7-9 and J is TRBJ2-7, with D uncertain. The CDR3 totals 13 residues. Germline loops: CDR1 SEHNR, CDR2 FQNEAQ (reference sequence). Trimming stripped 11 bases from V and 2 bases from J, with 16 bases between.

V usage is TRBV6-5 and J usage is TRBJ2-3; D not certain. V lost 2 bases, J lost 4 bases, and 7 bases lay in between. The CDR3 totals 13 residues. Germline V gives CDR1 MNHEY, CDR2 SVGAGI. CDR3 loop: CASSYPGADTQYF. In DNA, the CDR3 is TGTGCCAGCAGTTACCCCGGAGCAGATACGCAGTATTTT.

V gene TRBV27 combines with J gene TRBJ2-1; 11 bases align to TRBD2. Trimming removed 5 bases from V and 4 bases from J; junction bases left unmatched: 4. Germline CDR1 is MNHEY and CDR2 is SMNVEV (reference sequence). The CDR3 is 15 residues long. CDR3 sequence reads: CASSGLAGGYNEQFF. The DNA of the CDR3 is TGTGCCAGCAGTGGTCTAGCGGGGGGATACAATGAGCAGTTCTTC.

The chain recombines TRBV6-5 with TRBJ2-7; TRBD2 is a possible D gene (6 bases). CDR1 and CDR2 (germline): MNHEY, SVGAGI. CDR3 size: 14 residues. Trimming took 8 bases from V and 4 from J, leaving 18 bases between them. In DNA form, the CDR3 reads TGTGCCAGCGGTAAACCGGGAGTGGGGTACGAGCAGTACTTC. Protein: CASGKPGVGYEQYF.

This sequence joins TRBV19 and TRBJ2-7; 14 bases align to TRBD2. With V trimmed by 6 bases and J by 7 bases, 8 bases remained unmatched. Germline-derived CDR1 and CDR2 are LNHDA and SQIVND (reference sequence). The CDR3 has 15 residues. The CDR3 DNA reads TGTGCCAGTAGCAAATGGACTAGCGGGGGGCAGGAGCAGTACTTC. Its protein is CASSKWTSGGQEQYF. Drawing the rest from reference TRBV19 and TRBJ2-7, the complete variable domain is DGGITQSPKYLFRKEGQNVTLSCEQNLNHDAMYWYRQDPGQGLRLIYYSQIVNDFQKGDIAEGYSVSREKKESFPLTVTSAQKNPTAFYLCASSKWTSGGQEQYFGPGTRLTVT.

There are a few counts of this clone. The rearrangement uses TRBV6-1 and TRBJ2-7; D unresolved. Trimming shortened V by 3 bases and J by 3 bases, and 9 bases separated the two germline ends. The CDR3 has 13 amino acids. CDR1 and CDR2 (germline): MNHNS, SASEGT. CDR3 sequence: CASSDRVVYEQYF. The DNA for the CDR3 is TGTGCCAGCAGTGACCGAGTAGTCTACGAGCAGTACTTC.

The V call is TRBV7-2, the J call TRBJ2-7; 10 positions agree with TRBD2. V was pared by 5 bases and J by 2 bases, with 9 bases of the junction left unmatched. The CDR3 extends over 16 amino acids. Per germline, CDR1 SGHTA and CDR2 FQGNSA. CDR3 sequence (DNA): TGTGCCAGCAGCCTATACTCAGCGGGAGGGCCCTACGAGCAGTACTTC. Translation gives CASSLYSAGGPYEQYF. The variable domain in full, completed from reference TRBV7-2 and TRBJ2-7, reads GAGVSQSPSNKVTEKGKDVELRCDPISGHTALYWYRQSLGQGLEFLIYFQGNSAPDKSGLPSDRFSAERTGGSVSTLTIQRTQQEDSAVYLCASSLYSAGGPYEQYFGPGTRLTVT.

The rearrangement joins TRBV20-1 to TRBJ2-4, with D possibly matching TRBD2 (5 bases). Germline loops: CDR1 DFQATT, CDR2 SNEGSKA (reference sequence). V was shortened by 6 bases and J by 9 bases, with 12 bases between the two germline ends. The CDR3 is 11 residues long. The CDR3 protein is CSANSRGIQYF. CDR3 nucleotides: TGCAGTGCCAACAGTCGGGGCATTCAGTACTTC.

This clone was seen only a few times. The chain has TRBV27 and TRBJ2-4, with 8 positions matching TRBD2. The V segment lost 0 bases and the J segment 6 bases; nucleotides outside the gene matches: 4. The CDR3 totals 15 residues. From germline, CDR1 is MNHEY and CDR2 SMNVEV (reference sequence). CDR3 residues: CASSLSPGGGNIQYF. As DNA, the CDR3 is TGTGCCAGCAGTTTATCGCCGGGAGGGGGAAACATTCAGTACTTC.

The chain joins TRBV7-8 to TRBJ2-7; D possibly corresponds to TRBD2 (5 bases). Germline CDR1 is SGHVS and CDR2 is FQNEAQ. V lost 5 bases, J lost 5 bases, and 10 bases lay in between. The CDR3 covers 12 residues. This CDR3 reads CASSQSRDEQYF. The DNA of the CDR3 is TGTGCCAGCAGCCAATCGAGGGACGAGCAGTACTTC.